This T cell receptor beta chain was identified in a study of cytomegalovirus exposure and HLA in healthy donors. The CDR3 is 14 amino acids. The ends lost 6 bases at V and 7 bases at J; junction bases unmatched: 6. Germline assignment: CDR1 KGHSH and CDR2 LQKENI. The PCR used 60 Vbeta and 13 Jbeta primers. Profiling relied on immunoSEQ multiplex PCR, and the TCRdb table lists in-frame clones only, not all of them. The sample lists more than 80,000 clones, about 80% seen once, with approximately 3.7% in the top ten. The chain joins TRBV18 to TRBJ1-5; 10 bases map to TRBD1. The sequencing input was PBMCs. This TCR was sampled from a female donor in good health and CMV-seropositive. The CDR3 sequence is CASSSGTGVQPQHF. CDR3 coding DNA: TGTGCCAGCTCGTCCGGGACAGGGGTCCAGCCCCAGCATTTT.